These 23 T cell receptor beta chains came from one sample sequenced in a study of cytomegalovirus exposure and HLA in healthy donors. The PCR was carried out with 60 Vbeta primers and 13 Jbeta primers. The protocol was immunoSEQ multiplex PCR, while the TCRdb copy is restricted to in-frame clones and leaves out a portion. This table holds about 100,000 clones, approximately 78% found once. The sample was PBMCs. The source of these receptors is an older woman in good health and CMV-seronegative.

The chain's CDR3 is CAISKSGNGGELFF. The CDR3 DNA follows: TGTGCCATCAGCAAGAGCGGGAACGGCGGGGAGCTGTTTTTT. J is TRBJ2-2 and V is TRBV10-3, with TRBD2 matching 7 bases. Germline-derived CDR1 and CDR2 are ENHRY and SYGVKD. After removal of 6 bases from V and 7 bases from J, the junction contained 8 bases not matched to a gene. The CDR3 loop spans 14 amino acids.

The chain uses TRBV6-5 and TRBJ2-1; 7 bases match TRBD1. Germline CDR1 and CDR2: MNHEY and SVGAGI. The CDR3 has 13 residues. The junction had 5 bases not matched to a gene; V was cut back by 10 bases and J by 2 bases. This CDR3 reads CATRQGAYNEQFF. CDR3 coding DNA: TGTGCCACCCGACAGGGAGCCTACAATGAGCAGTTCTTC.

This clone was seen a handful of times. This chain connects TRBV20-1 to TRBJ1-2; D ambiguous. CDR1 is DFQATT and CDR2 is SNEGSKA in the germline V gene (reference sequence). V lost 3 bases to trimming and J lost 5 bases, with 7 bases between them. The CDR3 consists of 11 residues. The CDR3 DNA is TGCAGTGCTAGGGACTTTTATGGCTACACCTTC. This translates into CSARDFYGYTF.

The V and J genes are TRBV9 and TRBJ2-3, with D unclear. V was clipped by 1 base and J by 6 bases, with 12 bases between them. The length of the CDR3 is 14 residues. The V gene's germline CDR1 is SGDLS and CDR2 YYNGEE. This chain's CDR3 is CASSVPSGSDTQYF. CDR3 nucleotides: TGTGCCAGCAGCGTACCTAGTGGTTCGGATACGCAGTATTTT.

V and J are TRBV5-1 and TRBJ1-1; 8 bases fit TRBD1. With V trimmed by 4 bases and J by 2 bases, 4 bases remained unmatched. Germline lookup yields CDR1 SGHRS and CDR2 YFSETQ. The CDR3 covers 14 residues. The CDR3 spells CASSHGQGNTEAFF. CDR3 DNA sequence: TGCGCCAGCAGCCATGGACAGGGTAACACTGAAGCTTTCTTT.

The CDR3 here is CASSVGGQGYEQYF. The CDR3 region has the DNA TGCGCCAGCAGCGTCGGAGGGCAAGGCTACGAGCAGTACTTC. The chain carries TRBV5-1 and TRBJ2-7; tentative D call: TRBD2 (6 bases). V lost 4 bases and J lost 3, with 14 bases in between. This CDR3 region has 14 residues. Germline lookup yields CDR1 SGHRS and CDR2 YFSETQ.

The chain joins TRBV7-9 to TRBJ2-7; D is uncertain. The CDR3 extends over 13 amino acids. The germline V and J ends were trimmed by 4 bases and 3 bases, with 10 bases remaining between them. Germline values: CDR1 SEHNR, CDR2 FQNEAQ (reference sequence). DNA of the CDR3: TGTGCCAGCAGCTCACCGCTCGGCTACGAGCAGTACTTC. Translated: CASSSPLGYEQYF.

The chain combines TRBV29-1 with TRBJ1-1; D is possibly TRBD1 (5 bases). The CDR3 is made up of 12 amino acids. The V gene lost 3 bases and the J gene lost 8 bases, with 13 bases spanning the gap. In germline, CDR1 is SQVTM, CDR2 ANQGSEA. CDR3: CSVEGRGPEAFF. The CDR3 DNA is TGCAGCGTTGAGGGGAGGGGACCCGAAGCTTTCTTT.

This clone was recorded only once. Sequence at one end of the junction differs from germline and may be a read error. The genes are TRBV12-5 and TRBJ2-5; D is perhaps TRBD1 (6 bases). The germline V gene encodes CDR1 LGHNT and CDR2 FRNRAP. The CDR3 loop spans 13 amino acids. CDR3 DNA sequence: TGTGCTAGTGGTTTGGCCCCCAGGGGTCCCTCGGACTTC. Residues: CASGLAPRGPSDF.

The chain is built from TRBV7-2 and TRBJ2-7, with D tentatively TRBD2 (6 bases). Germline V gene sequence: CDR1 SGHTA, CDR2 FQGNSA. The length of the CDR3 is 12 residues. V gave up 3 bases and J gave up 6 bases, with 9 bases separating them. The CDR3 region has the DNA TGTGCCAGCAGCTTGGAGGGGTCCGAGCAGTACTTC. It codes for CASSLEGSEQYF.

The chain employs TRBV5-5 and TRBJ1-1, with D perhaps matching TRBD1 (6 bases). This CDR3 region has 14 residues. CDR1 and CDR2 from the germline V gene are SGHKS and YYEKEE (reference sequence). V gave up 2 bases and J gave up 6 bases, with 14 bases separating them. DNA of the CDR3: TGTGCCAGCAGCTTACAGGGAAATGGTGCTGAAGCTTTCTTT. This encodes CASSLQGNGAEAFF. Full variable domain (rest looked up from reference TRBV5-5 and TRBJ1-1): DAGVTQSPTHLIKTRGQQVTLRCSPISGHKSVSWYQQVLGQGPQFIFQYYEKEERGRGNFPDRFSARQFPNYSSELNVNALLLGDSALYLCASSLQGNGAEAFFGQGTRLTVV.

The gene calls are TRBV6-5 and TRBJ1-2; maybe TRBD1 (5 bases). V lost 7 bases and J 6 bases, leaving 18 bases between the germline ends. Germline V lookup: CDR1 MNHEY, CDR2 SVGAGI. The CDR3 covers 14 residues. The CDR3: CASTSETGSDGYTF. CDR3 bases: TGTGCCAGCACATCAGAAACAGGATCTGATGGCTACACCTTC.

V is TRBV4-1 and J is TRBJ2-4; the D is unclear. This CDR3 spans 17 amino acids. Germline values: CDR1 MGHRA, CDR2 YSYEKL. Trimming took 0 bases from V and 1 from J, leaving 13 bases between them. The CDR3 region has the DNA TGCGCCAGCAGCCAAGAACTGTGGAGTGTGGCCAAAAACATTCAGTACTTC. Amino acid sequence: CASSQELWSVAKNIQYF.

The chain couples TRBV6-6 to TRBJ2-5; D unclear. The CDR3 has 15 amino acids. Trimming removed 0 bases from V and 2 bases from J, with 10 bases in between. CDR1 is MNHNY and CDR2 is SVGAGI in the germline V gene (reference sequence). CDR3 sequence (DNA): TGTGCCAGCAGTTACTCGAGTGTGCGTCAAGAGACCCAGTACTTC. It translates to CASSYSSVRQETQYF.

V gene TRBV7-2 combines with J gene TRBJ2-3; 10 nucleotides align to TRBD2. CDR3 length equals 16 residues. The J segment lost 0 bases and the V segment lost 5 bases, leaving 5 bases of the junction unmatched. Germline V gene lookup returns CDR1 SGHTA and CDR2 FQGNSA. For the CDR3, the DNA is TGTGCCAGCAGCACCCAGACTAGCGGGAGCACAGATACGCAGTATTTT. Protein sequence: CASSTQTSGSTDTQYF.

The J gene is TRBJ2-7, the V gene TRBV6-1; 9 bases align to TRBD1. Trimming at V came to 0 bases and at J to 5 bases, leaving 2 bases not matched to a gene. CDR1 and CDR2 from the germline V gene are MNHNS and SASEGT. There are 14 residues in the CDR3. The CDR3 DNA reads as TGTGCCAGCAGTGAAGCGGGACAGGGAAACGAGCAGTACTTC. Its protein product is CASSEAGQGNEQYF.

This chain links TRBV7-9 with TRBJ1-2; 10 nucleotides match TRBD1. V lost 1 base, J lost 7 bases, and 6 bases stayed unmatched. The CDR3 extends over 15 amino acids. The germline V gene encodes CDR1 SEHNR and CDR2 FQNEAQ (reference sequence). Here the CDR3 DNA reads TGTGCCAGCAGCTTAGTGGGACAGGGGATCTCTGGCTACACCTTC. Its translation is CASSLVGQGISGYTF.

V is TRBV19 and J is TRBJ1-1, with 9 bases that match TRBD1. With V trimmed by 4 bases and J by 0 bases, 6 bases remained unmatched. The CDR3 is 16 residues long. Germline V gene data show CDR1 as LNHDA and CDR2 as SQIVND (reference sequence). CDR3 residues: CASSTVRDRVNTEAFF. The CDR3 DNA is TGTGCCAGTAGTACGGTGCGGGACAGGGTGAACACTGAAGCTTTCTTT.

This clone was seen more than once but under ten times. The CDR3 loop is CASSFSGIGDYGYTF. The CDR3 nucleotides read TGTGCCAGCAGCTTTAGTGGGATAGGGGACTATGGCTACACCTTC. J is TRBJ1-2 and V is TRBV11-2; a weak D match, TRBD1 (5 bases). Trimming removed 3 bases from V and 3 bases from J, with 14 bases in between. This CDR3 spans 15 amino acids. The germline CDR1 and CDR2 sequences are SGHAT and FQNNGV.

In nucleotides, the CDR3 is TGTGCCAGCAGTTACCCCACAGGGGGCGCGGGTCAGCCCCAGCATTTT. Translation: CASSYPTGGAGQPQHF. The genes are TRBV6-6 and TRBJ1-5, with 9 bases that match TRBD1. Germline assignment: CDR1 MNHNY and CDR2 SVGAGI (reference sequence). The CDR3 totals 16 residues. Germline trimming cut 2 bases from V and 6 bases from J; bases unmatched to any gene: 8.

This clone was seen a handful of times. V usage is TRBV21-1 and J usage is TRBJ1-5; the table's TRBD1 call for D was not verified on the DNA. TRBV21-1 is a pseudogene. CDR3 length: 15 residues. Here the CDR3 DNA reads TGTGCCAGCAGCGCCCGACAGGGGCGAAATCAGCCCCAGCATTTT. Translation gives CASSARQGRNQPQHF.

This clone was detected only a few times. J is TRBJ1-5 and V is TRBV4-3; D gene uncertain. V lost 0 bases, J lost 6 bases, and 6 bases lay in between. Germline V gene lookup returns CDR1 LGHNA and CDR2 YSLEER. This CDR3 comprises 13 residues. This chain's CDR3 is CASSQDFRQPQHF. CDR3 DNA: TGCGCCAGCAGCCAAGATTTCCGTCAGCCCCAGCATTTT.

The genes are TRBV27 and TRBJ2-7; maybe TRBD2 (5 bases). CDR3 length: 15 amino acids. Germline V CDR1 and CDR2: MNHEY, SMNVEV (reference sequence). V lost 5 bases and J 0 bases, leaving 14 bases between the germline ends. The CDR3, as DNA: TGTGCCAGCAGTCCCCGGACTGTTCACTCCTACGAGCAGTACTTC. This encodes CASSPRTVHSYEQYF.